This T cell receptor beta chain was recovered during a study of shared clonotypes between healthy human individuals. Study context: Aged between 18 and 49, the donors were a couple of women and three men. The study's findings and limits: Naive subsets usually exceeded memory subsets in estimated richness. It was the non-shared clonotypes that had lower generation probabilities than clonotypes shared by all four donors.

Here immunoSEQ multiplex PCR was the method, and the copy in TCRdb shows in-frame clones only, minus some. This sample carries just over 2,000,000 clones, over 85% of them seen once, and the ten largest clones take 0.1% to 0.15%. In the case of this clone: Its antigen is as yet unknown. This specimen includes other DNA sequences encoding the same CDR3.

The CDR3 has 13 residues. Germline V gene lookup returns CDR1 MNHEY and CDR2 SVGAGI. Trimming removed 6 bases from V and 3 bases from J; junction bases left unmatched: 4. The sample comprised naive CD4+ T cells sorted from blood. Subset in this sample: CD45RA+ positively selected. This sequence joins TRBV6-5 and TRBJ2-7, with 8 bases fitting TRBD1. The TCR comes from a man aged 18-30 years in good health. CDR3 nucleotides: TGTGCCAGCAGCCGCGGACAGGGCTACGAGCAGTACTTC. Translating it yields CASSRGQGYEQYF.